The 7 T cell receptor beta chains reported below all come from one sample, sequenced in a study of shared clonotypes between healthy human individuals. Measured with immunoSEQ multiplex PCR; TCRdb has only the in-frame clones, and not every one. The data show roughly 2.5 million clones, with around nine tenths seen just once and over 0.12% held by the top ten. Sequencing used naive CD4+ T cells sorted from blood. Subset of the sample: CD45RA+ positively selected. The source is a man younger than 35 in good health.

V is TRBV5-4 and J is TRBJ1-1; D unresolved. Trimming stripped 5 bases from V and 6 bases from J, with 17 bases between. There are 14 residues in the CDR3. CDR1 is SGHNT, CDR2 YYREEE, per germline (reference sequence). The CDR3 DNA follows: TGTGCCAGCAGTAAATCTGCGAGTAGGGCTGAAGCTTTCTTT. Protein product: CASSKSASRAEAFF.

This clone was seen only a few times. This rearrangement joins TRBV4-2 to TRBJ1-1; the D gene is possibly TRBD1 (5 bases). The CDR3 extends over 15 amino acids. Germline CDR1 reads LGHNA; CDR2 reads YNFKEQ. The V end was cut by 1 base, the J end by 4 bases, with 13 bases between. The CDR3 region has the DNA TGTGCCAGCAGCCAAGTGGGGGTTTGGGTCACTGAAGCTTTCTTT. This codes for CASSQVGVWVTEAFF.

The V call is TRBV28, the J call TRBJ2-7; 7 bases line up with TRBD2. CDR3 length: 14 residues. From germline, CDR1 is MDHEN and CDR2 SYDVKM. V lost 3 bases and J lost 4; bases outside the gene matches: 6. The CDR3 spells CASSFGGREYEQYF. The DNA of the CDR3 is TGTGCCAGCAGTTTTGGAGGGCGGGAGTACGAGCAGTACTTC.

V and J are TRBV6-1 and TRBJ2-7; D possibly matches TRBD1 or TRBD2 (5 bases each). Germline lookup yields CDR1 MNHNS and CDR2 SASEGT. This CDR3 is built from 15 residues. With 3 bases removed from V and 0 bases from J, the gap between germline ends came to 12 bases. CDR3 protein: CASSDGTGTSYEQYF. DNA for the CDR3: TGTGCCAGCAGTGATGGAACCGGGACCTCCTACGAGCAGTACTTC.

The chain employs TRBV6-6 and TRBJ1-1; no clear D gene. V was shortened by 2 bases and J by 2 bases, with 12 bases between the two germline ends. The CDR3 is 15 residues long. Germline CDR1 and CDR2: MNHNY and SVGAGI (reference sequence). CDR3 protein: CASSYPGNLNTEAFF. In DNA form, the CDR3 reads TGTGCCAGCAGTTACCCGGGAAACCTTAACACTGAAGCTTTCTTT.

The chain recombines TRBV6-1 with TRBJ1-6, with TRBD1 matching 8 bases. V lost 5 bases, J lost 5 bases, and 5 bases stayed unmatched. The CDR3 extends over 15 amino acids. CDR1 is MNHNS, CDR2 SASEGT, per germline. This CDR3 is CASSSQGANNSPLHF. The CDR3 bases are TGTGCCAGCAGTTCTCAGGGGGCTAATAATTCACCCCTCCACTTT.

V gene TRBV4-3 combines with J gene TRBJ2-2; TRBD2 agrees at 8 bases. V dropped 4 bases and J dropped 7; count of bases not matched to a gene: 8. Germline-derived CDR1 and CDR2 are LGHNA and YSLEER. The CDR3 is made up of 15 amino acids. CDR3 in amino acids: CASSPAGSGGGELFF. The CDR3 DNA sequence: TGCGCCAGCAGCCCGGCGGGGAGCGGGGGCGGGGAGCTGTTTTTT.